This T cell receptor beta chain comes out of a study of CD8 T cells in Susac syndrome. Healthy donors constituted the control group, matched for age and sex. This CDR3 spans 11 amino acids. The germline V gene encodes CDR1 DFQATT and CDR2 SNEGSKA (reference sequence). V lost 6 bases, J lost 10 bases, and 13 bases lay in between. Random-hexamer reverse transcription was applied to 0.5 to 1 ug RNA. Via MiXCR, TCRdb re-called the immunoSEQ multiplex PCR reads, giving one row per CDR3 protein. The sample gives 130,000 to 150,000 distinct CDR3 sequences, 94% of which show up once; approximately 0.25% is in the top ten.

The sequencing sample was made of CD8+ T cells from PBMCs. The clonotype comes from a human donor in good health. J is TRBJ1-5 and V is TRBV20-1; D is undetermined. CDR3 DNA sequence: TGCAGTGCCGGGGAGGGCCAACCCCAGCATTTT. Amino acids: CSAGEGQPQHF.